The next 6 T cell receptor beta chains were all read from a single sample in a study of OX40 agonist ivuxolimab in advanced cancers. Method: immunoSEQ multiplex PCR; TCRdb's copy keeps in-frame clones and lacks some. The sample has tens of thousands of clones, about 91% seen once; the top ten hold 2.6%. This specimen was CD4+ or CD8+ T cells sorted from blood, taken in a trial of the OX40 agonist ivuxolimab. The receptors come from an adult with an advanced solid tumor such as melanoma, head and neck, liver or kidney cancer.

CDR3 in DNA: TGTGCCAGCAGTGTACAGGGGGGATATGTCAATCAGCCCCAGCATTTT. Residues: CASSVQGGYVNQPQHF. The chain couples TRBV6-1 to TRBJ1-5; TRBD1 matches at 8 bases. Germline-derived CDR1 and CDR2 are MNHNS and SASEGT. The V and J ends lost 4 bases and 3 bases, in that order; junction bases with no gene match: 8. The CDR3 has 16 amino acids.

V and J are TRBV10-3 and TRBJ2-7; no reliable D call. This CDR3 is 12 amino acids long. Trimming pared 2 bases from V and 3 bases from J, leaving 5 bases between. Germline-derived CDR1 and CDR2 are ENHRY and SYGVKD. CDR3 nucleotides: TGTGCCATCAGTGAGATCGACTACGAGCAGTACTTC. This gives the protein CAISEIDYEQYF.

The V gene is TRBV7-9, the J gene TRBJ2-1, with 9 bases matching TRBD1. The CDR3 length is 15 residues. V was clipped by 4 bases and J by 4 bases; unmatched bases: 5. The germline V gene has CDR1 SEHNR and CDR2 FQNEAQ (reference sequence). The CDR3 DNA reads TGTGCCAGCAGCTCCGGACAGGGGAATTACAATGAGCAGTTCTTC. Protein product: CASSSGQGNYNEQFF.

The V call is TRBV6-5, the J call TRBJ1-5; TRBD1 agrees at 7 bases. The CDR3 runs to 15 residues. CDR1 is MNHEY, CDR2 SVGAGI, per germline. V gave up 6 bases and J gave up 7 bases; unmatched junction bases: 12. CDR3 coding DNA: TGTGCCAGCAGCCCAGACAGGGTAAGGGGACAGCCCCAGCATTTT. Its protein is CASSPDRVRGQPQHF.

The V call is TRBV9, the J call TRBJ2-3, with 15 bases matching TRBD2. Germline lookup yields CDR1 SGDLS and CDR2 YYNGEE. The V and J ends lost 4 bases and 5 bases, in that order; junction bases with no gene match: 11. This CDR3 has 18 residues. CDR3 DNA sequence: TGTGCCAGCAGCCTTGGGGGGACTAGCGGGAGGTGGCGAGATACGCAGTATTTT. It is translated as CASSLGGTSGRWRDTQYF.

V and J are TRBV10-3 and TRBJ2-7, with 10 positions matching TRBD2. V was pared by 10 bases and J by 3 bases, with 12 bases of the junction left unmatched. This CDR3 spans 15 amino acids. CDR1 is ENHRY, CDR2 SYGVKD, per germline. CDR3 in amino acids: CATSDLAGGGYEQYF. As DNA, the CDR3 is TGTGCCACTTCCGATTTAGCGGGAGGTGGCTACGAGCAGTACTTC.